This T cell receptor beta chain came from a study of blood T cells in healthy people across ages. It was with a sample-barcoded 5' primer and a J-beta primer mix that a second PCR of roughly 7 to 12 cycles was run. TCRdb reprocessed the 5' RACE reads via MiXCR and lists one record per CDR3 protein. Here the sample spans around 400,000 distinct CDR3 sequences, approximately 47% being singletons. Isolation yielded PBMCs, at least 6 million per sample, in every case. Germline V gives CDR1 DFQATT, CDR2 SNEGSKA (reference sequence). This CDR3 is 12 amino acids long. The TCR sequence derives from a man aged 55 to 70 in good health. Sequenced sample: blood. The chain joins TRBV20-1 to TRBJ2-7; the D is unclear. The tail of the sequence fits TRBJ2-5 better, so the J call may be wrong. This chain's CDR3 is CSASPIRETQYF. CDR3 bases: TGCAGTGCTAGCCCTATACGGGAGACCCAGTACTTC.